The clone carrying this TCR beta chain was counted a single time. Its antigen is currently unknown. The data originate from a study of T cells in localized non-small cell lung cancer. Assay used: immunoSEQ multiplex PCR; TCRdb lists only in-frame clones, some missing. The data hold roughly 12,000 clones, with about four fifths observed a single time. V lost 0 bases to trimming and J lost 7 bases, with 7 bases between them. The V gene's germline CDR1 is MGHRA and CDR2 YSYEKL. The CDR3 is made up of 14 amino acids. General study points: Researchers found a median approximately 57 of the top 100 tumor clones in adjacent lung. Without multi-region sequencing, intratumor heterogeneity could not be excluded. Of the tissues analyzed, uninvolved adjacent lung showed maximal T cell clonality, greater than tumor.

The sequences come from peripheral blood, collected before any cancer treatment. The chain recombines TRBV4-1 with TRBJ1-6; D not resolved. The receptor comes from a male donor at least 60 years old with stage I lung adenocarcinoma. The CDR3 spells CASSQDVGNSPLHF. CDR3 bases: TGCGCCAGCAGCCAAGATGTGGGGAATTCACCCCTCCACTTT.